The clone carrying this T cell receptor (beta chain) was seen repeatedly, ten times or more. Its antigen is not known. The data stem from a study of T cell repertoires in cytomegalovirus infection. Via MiXCR, TCRdb re-called the reads, giving one row per CDR3 protein. The sample holds some 110,000 distinct CDR3 sequences, over 9% seen once. The CDR3 totals 15 residues. Germline V gives CDR1 SEHNR, CDR2 FQNEAQ (reference sequence). V was shortened by 5 bases and J by 1 base, with 12 bases between the two germline ends. The chain has TRBV7-9 and TRBJ2-1; no reliable D call. The sequence came from a human donor in good health (CMV status not recorded). Some clones in this sample may be carry-over from other donors' samples. The sequenced material came from PBMCs, sequenced either directly or after in vitro stimulation (not recorded which). The CDR3: CASSPPGPSYNEQFF. CDR3 coding DNA: TGTGCCAGCAGCCCACCGGGCCCTTCCTACAATGAGCAGTTCTTC.